The sequence of this T cell receptor beta chain was determined in a study of technical replicates of blood from four donors. The repertoire was sequenced with immunoSEQ multiplex PCR; TCRdb's copy has only in-frame clones and lacks some. Here the sample spans fewer than 85,000 clones, approximately 94% being singletons. The CDR3 is made up of 16 amino acids. From germline, CDR1 is SGHTS and CDR2 YDEGEE. V lost 4 bases, J lost 0 bases, and 16 bases lay in between. The rearrangement links TRBV5-8 to TRBJ1-1; D remains ambiguous. This TCR came from a human donor in good health. Sequencing was performed on T cells isolated from PBMCs. The CDR3 DNA follows: TGTGCCAGCAGCCCAAGGAGGGCGGGTTTGAACACTGAAGCTTTCTTT. It specifies CASSPRRAGLNTEAFF.